Following are 32 T cell receptor beta chains from one sample sequenced in a study of persistence of HIV-infected CD4 T cells. The immunoSEQ assay was version 4, run in survey mode. The protocol was immunoSEQ multiplex PCR, while the TCRdb copy is restricted to in-frame clones and leaves out a portion. The table has 64,000 or so clones, under 80% seen once. Cells were stimulated with overlapping HIV-1 Gag 15-mer peptides. CD40L-negative CD69-negative CD45RO-high memory CD4+ T cells were sorted as populations depleted of antigen-responding cells. Their cognate antigens are unknown. This sample comprised CD4+ T cells sorted from PBMCs after approximately 19-hour stimulation, obtained from a patient who received antiretroviral therapy. These receptors came from an adult man with HIV who was CMV-seropositive.

The chain has TRBV7-8 and TRBJ2-7, with TRBD1 matching 8 bases. Germline V CDR1 and CDR2: SGHVS, FQNEAQ. Trimming at V came to 8 bases and at J to 6 bases, leaving 6 bases not matched to a gene. The CDR3 is made up of 12 amino acids. For the CDR3, the DNA is TGTGCCAGCGGCGTAGACAGGGGCGAGCAGTACTTC. Its translation is CASGVDRGEQYF.

V and J are TRBV6-5 and TRBJ1-5; D is unclear. Germline lookup yields CDR1 MNHEY and CDR2 SVGAGI. With 7 bases removed from V and 4 bases from J, the gap between germline ends came to 17 bases. The CDR3 has 15 residues. The CDR3 sequence is CASTKDRSGNQPQHF. CDR3 bases: TGTGCCAGCACTAAGGACCGGTCGGGTAATCAGCCCCAGCATTTT.

The chain's CDR3 is CAIKEGGSGANVLTF. The CDR3 DNA reads as TGTGCCATCAAAGAGGGGGGCTCTGGGGCCAACGTCCTGACTTTC. V gene TRBV10-3 combines with J gene TRBJ2-6; perhaps D is TRBD1 or TRBD2 (6 bases each). Germline-derived CDR1 and CDR2 are ENHRY and SYGVKD. The CDR3 length is 15 residues. Trimming took off 7 bases at V and 0 bases at J, with 10 bases between the two ends.

Written as DNA, the CDR3 is TGTGCCAGCAGCTTAGGAGGGGGACAGGGGAACACCGGGGAGCTGTTTTTT. It is translated as CASSLGGGQGNTGELFF. The chain links TRBV7-9 to TRBJ2-2; 9 bases are shared with TRBD1. Trimming took 1 base from V and 1 from J; bases not matched to a gene: 4. The CDR3 is made up of 17 amino acids. The germline gives CDR1 SEHNR, CDR2 FQNEAQ (reference sequence). The full variable domain, completed using reference TRBV7-9 and TRBJ2-2, is DTGVSQNPRHKITKRGQNVTFRCDPISEHNRLYWYRQTLGQGPEFLTYFQNEAQLEKSRLLSDRFSAERPKGSFSTLEIQRTEQGDSAMYLCASSLGGGQGNTGELFFGEGSRLTVL.

The genes are TRBV18 and TRBJ1-2, with a weak D call TRBD1 (6 bases). The CDR3 length is 17 residues. Trimming stripped 0 bases from V and 4 bases from J, with 18 bases between. The germline CDR1 and CDR2 sequences are KGHSH and LQKENI. CDR3 in DNA: TGTGCCAGCTCACCACCGGACAGAATAGGCACCTTCTATGGCTACACCTTC. It yields the protein CASSPPDRIGTFYGYTF.

The rearrangement joins TRBV28 to TRBJ2-2; possibly TRBD1 for D (6 bases). V lost 5 bases and J lost 3, with 10 bases in between. CDR1 MDHEN and CDR2 SYDVKM come from the germline V gene. This CDR3 has 14 amino acids. The CDR3: CASSPGVYTGELFF. The CDR3 DNA sequence: TGTGCCAGCAGTCCAGGGGTCTACACCGGGGAGCTGTTTTTT.

This sequence joins TRBV11-2 and TRBJ2-3; 7 bases map to TRBD1. Trimming at V came to 5 bases and at J to 3 bases, leaving 11 bases not matched to a gene. The CDR3 runs 16 residues. Germline CDR1 reads SGHAT; CDR2 reads FQNNGV. The CDR3 loop is CASSVTGARGTDTQYF. CDR3 DNA: TGTGCCAGCAGCGTTACAGGGGCCCGGGGTACAGATACGCAGTATTTT. Filled out from reference TRBV11-2 and TRBJ2-3, the complete variable domain reads EAGVAQSPRYKIIEKRQSVAFWCNPISGHATLYWYQQILGQGPKLLIQFQNNGVVDDSQLPKDRFSAERLKGVDSTLKIQPAKLEDSAVYLCASSVTGARGTDTQYFGPGTRLTVL.

This clone appeared a single time. The V gene is TRBV19, the J gene TRBJ1-5; the D is unclear. This CDR3 contains 13 residues. V lost 7 bases to trimming and J lost 6 bases, with 13 bases between them. Germline V gives CDR1 LNHDA, CDR2 SQIVND (reference sequence). Here the CDR3 DNA reads TGTGCCAGTAAGGACGGCCTGGGTCAGCCCCAGCATTTT. It is translated as CASKDGLGQPQHF.

J is TRBJ2-2 and V is TRBV4-2; TRBD2 matches at 9 bases. CDR1 is LGHNA and CDR2 is YNFKEQ in the germline V gene. CDR3 length equals 16 residues. The junction had 5 bases not matched to a gene; V was cut back by 2 bases and J by 4 bases. CDR3: CASSQSSGAGTGELFF. For the CDR3, the DNA is TGTGCCAGCAGCCAATCTAGCGGGGCTGGCACCGGGGAGCTGTTTTTT.

This rearrangement joins TRBV7-2 to TRBJ2-3, with D perhaps assigned TRBD1 or TRBD2 (5 bases each). The CDR3 runs 15 residues. In germline, CDR1 is SGHTA, CDR2 FQGNSA. With 2 bases removed from V and 4 bases from J, the gap between germline ends came to 13 bases. CDR3 residues: CASSLSGQVADTQYF. In nucleotides, the CDR3 is TGTGCCAGCAGCTTATCGGGGCAGGTTGCAGATACGCAGTATTTT.

This clone has only a few counts. The chain is built from TRBV19 and TRBJ1-2; a possible D gene is TRBD1 (6 bases). Trimming took off 1 base at V and 3 bases at J, with 15 bases between the two ends. This CDR3 has 16 residues. The germline CDR1 and CDR2 sequences are LNHDA and SQIVND (reference sequence). The CDR3 nucleotides read TGTGCCAGTAGTATAGTCGGCAGGGACACTCACTATGGCTACACCTTC. It specifies CASSIVGRDTHYGYTF.

The chain links TRBV28 to TRBJ2-2; TRBD2 agrees at 10 bases. With V trimmed by 8 bases and J by 7 bases, 7 bases remained unmatched. Germline assignment: CDR1 MDHEN and CDR2 SYDVKM. The CDR3 is 14 amino acids. The CDR3 nucleotides read TGTGCCAGCTCGAAGCGGGGGGGCGGCGGGGAGCTGTTTTTT. Translated: CASSKRGGGGELFF.

V gene TRBV7-3 combines with J gene TRBJ2-3; D unclear. Per the germline V gene, CDR1 is SGHTA and CDR2 is FQGTGA. Trimming cost V 1 base and J 1 base, with 9 bases left between them. This CDR3 has 15 residues. The CDR3 reads CASSLKGWGTDTQYF. As DNA, the CDR3 is TGTGCCAGCAGCTTAAAAGGGTGGGGCACAGATACGCAGTATTTT.

J is TRBJ2-2 and V is TRBV19; 10 bases match TRBD2. V shed 3 bases, J shed 0 bases, and the junction held 4 bases outside the gene matches. CDR3 length: 17 amino acids. Germline V lookup: CDR1 LNHDA, CDR2 SQIVND (reference sequence). CDR3 coding DNA: TGTGCCAGTAGTATGGTAGCGGGGGGCCCGAACACCGGGGAGCTGTTTTTT. Protein sequence: CASSMVAGGPNTGELFF.

The chain links TRBV12-3 or TRBV12-4 to TRBJ1-2, with no clear D. The ends were cut back, 10 bases at V and 2 bases at J, with 14 bases in the middle. The CDR3 totals 13 residues. The DNA of the CDR3 is TGTGCCATAGGTGAAGGGCTGAACTATGGCTACACCTTC. Protein: CAIGEGLNYGYTF.

A single count supports this clone. The CDR3 loop is CASRGTGGYNQPQHF. The CDR3 DNA sequence: TGTGCCAGTAGGGGGACAGGGGGCTACAATCAGCCCCAGCATTTT. J is TRBJ1-5 and V is TRBV19, with 12 bases fitting TRBD1. Unmatched junction bases numbered 3, after V lost 6 bases and J lost 3 bases. Germline V gene lookup returns CDR1 LNHDA and CDR2 SQIVND (reference sequence). The CDR3 totals 15 residues.

This clone was seen once. The chain links TRBV7-2 to TRBJ2-7; weak D call: TRBD1 (6 bases). Germline V gene lookup returns CDR1 SGHTA and CDR2 FQGNSA. V lost 4 bases and J 7 bases, leaving 17 bases between the germline ends. CDR3 length equals 14 residues. CDR3 in DNA: TGTGCCAGCAGCTCAACACAGGGTTTGTGGGAGCAGTACTTC. Protein sequence: CASSSTQGLWEQYF.

This clone was detected only once. The chain couples TRBV5-4 to TRBJ2-1; D not certain. Germline loops: CDR1 SGHNT, CDR2 YYREEE (reference sequence). The CDR3 covers 16 residues. The V and J ends lost 4 bases and 4 bases respectively, with 18 bases between them. CDR3 amino acids: CASSPTKDRSYNEQFF. The CDR3 coding sequence is TGTGCCAGCAGCCCAACGAAGGACCGCTCATACAATGAGCAGTTCTTC.

This clone was recorded many times. J is TRBJ2-5 and V is TRBV6-5; possibly TRBD1 for D (5 bases). CDR1 MNHEY and CDR2 SVGAGI come from the germline V gene. This CDR3 region has 14 residues. V lost 7 bases and J lost 3, with 15 bases in between. The CDR3 reads CASTDSGWEETQYF. The CDR3 DNA reads TGTGCCAGCACCGATTCAGGGTGGGAAGAGACCCAGTACTTC.

This clone occurred many times. The genes are TRBV7-8 and TRBJ2-7; TRBD1 agrees at 10 bases. The J segment lost 6 bases and the V segment lost 5 bases, leaving 4 bases of the junction unmatched. CDR1 and CDR2 (germline): SGHVS, FQNEAQ. This CDR3 region has 13 residues. Here the CDR3 reads CASSLRTGGEQYF. As DNA, the CDR3 is TGTGCCAGCAGCCTACGGACAGGGGGCGAGCAGTACTTC.

The chain recombines TRBV15 with TRBJ2-3; 7 bases agree with TRBD1. The CDR3 is made up of 15 amino acids. J gave up 4 bases and V 5 bases, and 9 bases lay outside the gene matches. Germline V gene data show CDR1 as LNHNV and CDR2 as YYDKDF (reference sequence). The CDR3 DNA is TGTGCCACCAGCCTCGACAGGGTGGCATCAGATACGCAGTATTTT. It yields the protein CATSLDRVASDTQYF.

The chain recombines TRBV20-1 with TRBJ2-7; D is uncertain. Trimming pared 3 bases from V and 2 bases from J, leaving 11 bases between. The CDR3 runs to 13 residues. The germline gives CDR1 DFQATT, CDR2 SNEGSKA (reference sequence). The CDR3 nucleotides read TGCAGTGCTAGTATGGAACTCACCTACGAGCAGTACTTC. This sequence encodes CSASMELTYEQYF.

The chain couples TRBV29-1 to TRBJ1-1; a weak D match, TRBD1 (5 bases). CDR1 SQVTM and CDR2 ANQGSEA come from the germline V gene. The V and J ends lost 6 bases and 6 bases respectively, with 17 bases between them. CDR3 size: 13 residues. The CDR3 here is CSVGGIGASEAFF. CDR3 DNA: TGCAGCGTCGGTGGGATAGGGGCCTCTGAAGCTTTCTTT.

This chain uses TRBV3-1 (or the pseudogene TRBV3-2) with TRBJ2-7; maybe TRBD2 (5 bases). The CDR3 totals 15 residues. Per the germline V gene, CDR1 is LGHDT and CDR2 is YNNKEL (reference sequence). V was clipped by 4 bases and J by 3 bases, with 16 bases between them. As DNA, the CDR3 is TGTGCCAGCAGCCTTTTGGGAGTGGGCCACTACGAGCAGTACTTC. Amino acids: CASSLLGVGHYEQYF.

The gene calls are TRBV20-1 and TRBJ1-1; D might be TRBD1 (6 bases). Trimming took off 3 bases at V and 10 bases at J, with 12 bases between the two ends. CDR3 size: 11 residues. The germline CDR1 and CDR2 sequences are DFQATT and SNEGSKA (reference sequence). Here the CDR3 reads CSASGGRGAFF. The CDR3 region has the DNA TGCAGTGCTAGCGGGGGGCGCGGAGCTTTCTTT.

The chain couples TRBV7-9 to TRBJ1-1, with D hard to call. The CDR3 is 15 amino acids. CDR1 and CDR2 (germline): SEHNR, FQNEAQ (reference sequence). V lost 5 bases to trimming and J lost 4 bases, with 17 bases between them. The DNA of the CDR3 is TGTGCCAGCAGCCCCGAGCAAATTCCGGGCACTGAAGCTTTCTTT. Translated, it gives CASSPEQIPGTEAFF.

The V call is TRBV18, the J call TRBJ2-5; D remains unclear. The germline V gene encodes CDR1 KGHSH and CDR2 LQKENI. V lost 1 base, J lost 2 bases, and 5 bases lay in between. The CDR3 loop spans 13 amino acids. CDR3 DNA: TGTGCCAGCTCACCACGCCCTCAAGAGACCCAGTACTTC. This translates into CASSPRPQETQYF. Full variable domain (missing parts from reference TRBV18 and TRBJ2-5): NAGVMQNPRHLVRRRGQEARLRCSPMKGHSHVYWYRQLPEEGLKFMVYLQKENIIDESGMPKERFSAEFPKEGPSILRIQQVVRGDSAAYFCASSPRPQETQYFGPGTRLLVL.

This clone was observed a few times. The V gene is TRBV12-3 or TRBV12-4, the J gene TRBJ1-2; the match to TRBD1 covers 7 bases. V dropped 3 bases and J dropped 6; count of bases not matched to a gene: 4. There are 13 residues in the CDR3. The DNA for the CDR3 is TGTGCCAGCAGTTTTGGGGACAGCCATGGCTACACCTTC. This codes for CASSFGDSHGYTF.

V usage is TRBV19 and J usage is TRBJ2-3; 7 positions match TRBD2. The length of the CDR3 is 14 residues. The germline gives CDR1 LNHDA, CDR2 SQIVND (reference sequence). Losses at the gene ends were 2 bases for V and 1 base for J; bases not matched to a gene: 0. The CDR3 sequence: CASSILAGTDTQYF. CDR3 bases: TGTGCCAGTAGTATACTAGCGGGCACAGATACGCAGTATTTT.

The chain links TRBV2 to TRBJ2-7; D is possibly TRBD1 or TRBD2 (7 bases each). The germline CDR1 and CDR2 sequences are SNHLY and FYNNEI. Trimming removed 4 bases from V and 4 bases from J, with 14 bases in between. The CDR3 covers 14 residues. CDR3 amino acids: CASSAQGGDYEQYF. The CDR3 nucleotides are TGTGCCAGCAGTGCTCAGGGGGGGGATTACGAGCAGTACTTC.

The chain is built from TRBV5-1 and TRBJ1-6, with 10 bases identical to TRBD1. The CDR3 is made up of 15 amino acids. Trimming cost V 3 bases and J 12 bases; bases outside gene matches: 9. Germline V gene data show CDR1 as SGHRS and CDR2 as YFSETQ. The CDR3 is CASSSEDRGTQPLHF. The CDR3 bases are TGCGCCAGCAGCTCGGAGGACAGGGGGACGCAACCCCTCCACTTT.

The chain is built from TRBV12-3 or TRBV12-4 and TRBJ1-5, with unresolved D. V lost 5 bases and J lost 5, with 10 bases in between. CDR3 size: 13 residues. In nucleotides, the CDR3 is TGTGCCAGCAGTGTATGGGGTGATCAGCCCCAGCATTTT. Translating it yields CASSVWGDQPQHF.